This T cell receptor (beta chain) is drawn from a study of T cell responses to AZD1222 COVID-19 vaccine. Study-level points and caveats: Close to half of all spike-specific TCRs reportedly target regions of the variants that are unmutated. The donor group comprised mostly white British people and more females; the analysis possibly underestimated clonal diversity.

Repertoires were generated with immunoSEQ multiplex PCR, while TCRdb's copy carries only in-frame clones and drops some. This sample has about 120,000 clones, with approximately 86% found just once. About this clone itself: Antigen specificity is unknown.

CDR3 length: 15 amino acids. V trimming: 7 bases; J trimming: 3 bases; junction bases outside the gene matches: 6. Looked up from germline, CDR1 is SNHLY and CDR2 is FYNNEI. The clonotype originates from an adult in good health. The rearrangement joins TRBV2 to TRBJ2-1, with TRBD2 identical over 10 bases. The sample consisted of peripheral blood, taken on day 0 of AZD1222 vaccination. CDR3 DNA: TGTGCCAGCAAACTAGCGGGGCTAATCTACAATGAGCAGTTCTTC. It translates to CASKLAGLIYNEQFF. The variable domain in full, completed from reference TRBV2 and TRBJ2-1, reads EPEVTQTPSHQVTQMGQEVILRCVPISNHLYFYWYRQILGQKVEFLVSFYNNEISEKSEIFDDQFSVERPDGSNFTLKIRSTKLEDSAMYFCASKLAGLIYNEQFFGPGTRLTVL.